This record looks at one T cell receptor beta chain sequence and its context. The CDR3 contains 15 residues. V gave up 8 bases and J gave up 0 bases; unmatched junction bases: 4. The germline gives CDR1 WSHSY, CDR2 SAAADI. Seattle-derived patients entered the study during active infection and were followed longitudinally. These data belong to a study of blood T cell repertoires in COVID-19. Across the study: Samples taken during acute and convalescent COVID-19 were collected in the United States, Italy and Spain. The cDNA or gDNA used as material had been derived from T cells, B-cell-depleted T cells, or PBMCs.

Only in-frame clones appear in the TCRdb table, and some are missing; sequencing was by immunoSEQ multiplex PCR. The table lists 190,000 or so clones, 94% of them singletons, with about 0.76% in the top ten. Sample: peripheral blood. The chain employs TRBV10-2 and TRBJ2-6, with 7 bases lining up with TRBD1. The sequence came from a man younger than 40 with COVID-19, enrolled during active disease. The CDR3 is CASSGQSSGANVLTF. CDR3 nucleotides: TGCGCCAGCTCGGGACAGAGCTCTGGGGCCAACGTCCTGACTTTC.